One and the same sample provided the 10 T cell receptor beta chains below, sequenced in a study of T cells in Graves' hyperthyroidism and ophthalmopathy (dated 2019 in TCRdb). Libraries were made using multiplex PCR. Sequencing took place on an Illumina HiSeq 2000. TCR beta CDR3 regions were amplified from RNA transcripts. A first-round RT-PCR of the TCR CDR3 used the HTBI primer set with the Qiagen OneStep RT-PCR kit. The public reads were quality trimmed at Q25 with fastp and then assembled into clones with MiXCR by TCRdb, keeping productive beta chains. Each CDR3 protein gets just one entry, which takes the most common genes and DNA from the rows behind it. Counted in this sample were around 350,000 distinct CDR3 sequences; under 15% of them appeared once. The ten biggest clones cover 9.2% of the sample. Sequenced sample: blood. These TCRs come from a woman aged 18-30 years with Graves' hyperthyroidism.

This clonotype was detected many times. The chain combines TRBV10-3 with TRBJ1-1; D unclear. The CDR3 sequence is 15 residues long. CDR1 ENHRY and CDR2 SYGVKD come from the germline V gene. The V end lost 5 bases, the J end lost 1 base, and 14 bases lay between the germline ends. The CDR3 sequence is CAISLKSEPNTEAFF. The CDR3 DNA is TGTGCCATCAGTCTAAAATCGGAACCGAACACTGAAGCTTTCTTT.

Many counts were recorded for this clonotype. CDR3 region: CASSLQTGLNTEAFF. DNA for the CDR3: TGTGCCAGCAGCCTCCAGACAGGGCTGAACACTGAAGCTTTCTTT. The chain is built from TRBV7-9 and TRBJ1-1; 7 bases map to TRBD1. Germline V gene data show CDR1 as SEHNR and CDR2 as FQNEAQ (reference sequence). The CDR3 consists of 15 residues. J lost 0 bases, V lost 5 bases, and 6 bases had no gene match.

This clonotype was found many times. The gene calls are TRBV7-3 and TRBJ2-7, with 10 bases matching TRBD1. CDR1 and CDR2 from the germline V gene are SGHTA and FQGTGA. CDR3 length: 13 amino acids. V shed 4 bases, J shed 5 bases, and the junction held 2 bases outside the gene matches. The CDR3 nucleotides are TGTGCCAGCAGCTGGACAGGGGGTGACGAGCAGTACTTC. It encodes CASSWTGGDEQYF.

The chain carries TRBV27 and TRBJ1-4; D is possibly TRBD1 (6 bases). Germline V CDR1 and CDR2: MNHEY, SMNVEV (reference sequence). The V end lost 2 bases, the J end lost 7 bases, and 14 bases lay between the germline ends. CDR3 size: 15 residues. The CDR3 sequence is CASSLRAGVGEKLFF. CDR3 DNA: TGTGCCAGCAGTTTAAGGGCAGGGGTGGGTGAAAAACTGTTTTTT.

V gene TRBV19 combines with J gene TRBJ1-2; no reliable D call. This CDR3 has 13 residues. The germline V gene encodes CDR1 LNHDA and CDR2 SQIVND (reference sequence). V lost 9 bases and J lost 5, with 16 bases in between. CDR3 nucleotides: TGTGCCAGCCATCCGGACGGAGCATATGGCTACACCTTC. Amino acid sequence: CASHPDGAYGYTF. Looking up the rest from reference TRBV19 and TRBJ1-2 gives the full variable domain: DGGITQSPKYLFRKEGQNVTLSCEQNLNHDAMYWYRQDPGQGLRLIYYSQIVNDFQKGDIAEGYSVSREKKESFPLTVTSAQKNPTAFYLCASHPDGAYGYTFGSGTRLTVV.

In this sample, this clonotype turned up many times. This sequence joins TRBV24-1 and TRBJ2-1; 7 positions match TRBD2. With V trimmed by 6 bases and J by 1 base, 5 bases remained unmatched. The CDR3 is 15 amino acids. CDR1 and CDR2 (germline): KGHDR, SFDVKD. In DNA, the CDR3 is TGTGCCACCAGTCTTGGTAGCGGGTCCTACAATGAGCAGTTCTTC. Its translation is CATSLGSGSYNEQFF.

This clonotype showed up many times. The chain recombines TRBV2 with TRBJ2-7; weak D call: TRBD1 (7 bases). This CDR3 comprises 16 residues. The germline V gene has CDR1 SNHLY and CDR2 FYNNEI. Trimming stripped 7 bases from V and 1 base from J, with 20 bases between. CDR3 sequence (DNA): TGTGCCAGCATGGACCCAGGGGGGCGAGTGTCCTACGAGCAGTACTTC. It translates to CASMDPGGRVSYEQYF.

This clonotype was counted at least ten times. V and J are TRBV20-1 and TRBJ2-7, with D maybe TRBD2 (5 bases). V was trimmed by 5 bases and J by 0 bases, leaving 5 bases between them. In germline, CDR1 is DFQATT, CDR2 SNEGSKA (reference sequence). The CDR3 is 11 amino acids. CDR3 DNA: TGCAGTGCTGGACTCTCCTACGAGCAGTACTTC. Its translation is CSAGLSYEQYF.

This clonotype was picked up many times. This rearrangement joins TRBV7-2 to TRBJ1-5, with D perhaps matching TRBD1 (5 bases). This CDR3 region has 13 residues. The germline gives CDR1 SGHTA, CDR2 FQGNSA. V was clipped by 5 bases and J by 5 bases, with 10 bases between them. The CDR3 is CASSRGADQPQHF. The CDR3 region has the DNA TGTGCCAGCAGCCGAGGGGCGGATCAGCCCCAGCATTTT.

This clonotype came up many times. This sequence joins TRBV19 and TRBJ1-5; D is unclear. The CDR3 totals 11 residues. V lost 4 bases to trimming and J lost 7 bases, with 5 bases between them. Germline V gene data show CDR1 as LNHDA and CDR2 as SQIVND (reference sequence). The CDR3, as DNA: TGTGCCAGTAGTAGTGACCAGCCCCAGCATTTT. Protein: CASSSDQPQHF.